The following is a T cell receptor (beta chain) sequence with its context. Data came from immunoSEQ multiplex PCR; TCRdb stores just in-frame clones and leaves some out. The sample yields over 90,000 clones, 70% to 80% seen once. The record originates from a study of blood T cell repertoires in COVID-19. Across the whole study: The cDNA or gDNA used as material had been derived from T cells, B-cell-depleted T cells, or PBMCs.

Sequenced: peripheral blood. This TCR came from a man aged 55 to 69 with active or convalescent COVID-19.

Here the CDR3 DNA reads TGTGCCAGCAGCCCCGGGGGGAGGGGCCGGAATGAGCAGTTCTTC. This codes for CASSPGGRGRNEQFF. The V and J genes are TRBV6-5 and TRBJ2-1, with 7 bases that match TRBD2. This CDR3 is built from 15 residues. Per germline, CDR1 MNHEY and CDR2 SVGAGI. The V segment lost 6 bases and the J segment 7 bases; nucleotides outside the gene matches: 12.